This is a list of T cell receptor beta chains from one sample in a study of response to subunit inactivated influenza vaccine. MiXCR was run by TCRdb on the RT-PCR reads, yielding one entry per CDR3 protein. This sample carries fewer than 800,000 distinct CDR3 sequences, roughly 14% of them seen once, and the ten largest clones take roughly 11%. Material: PBMCs from blood, obtained 11 to 12 days after vaccination. All receptors derive from a man over 45 who received an inactivated influenza vaccine. Both conserved end residues are part of each CDR3. D genes are given only for firm matches. A clone size is listed for some rows: how often the clone was seen (once, few, many), or a class if it is expanded.

TGCGCCAGCAGCTCCCCTACCCAAAATACGCAGTATTTT	CASSSPTQNTQYF	few	NA	TRBJ2-3	13	TRBV5-1
TGTGCCAGCTCACCATTCACACAGTCGAACACCGGGGAGCTGTTTTTT	CASSPFTQSNTGELFF	few	NA	TRBJ2-2	16	TRBV18
TGTGCCAGCAGCCAAGAGACCTCTCTGGGGAGTGAGCAGTTCTTC	CASSQETSLGSEQFF	few	NA	TRBJ2-1	15	TRBV4-2
TGTGCCAGCAGCTTAGATCCGGGACAGGGAGTTTACGGCTACACCTTC	CASSLDPGQGVYGYTF	few	TRBD1	TRBJ1-2	16	TRBV11-3
TGTGCCAGCAGTTTCCAGAGCGGGAGGGCCGATACGCAGTATTTT	CASSFQSGRADTQYF	once	TRBD2	TRBJ2-3	15	TRBV12-3/TRBV12-4
TGCAGTGCTAGAGCCCCGGGGCTAGCGGGAAACTCCTACGAGCAGTACTTC	CSARAPGLAGNSYEQYF	NA	TRBD2	TRBJ2-7	17	TRBV20-1
TGTGCCAGCAGTCTCCAGGGGGGTGGACTGTTTTTT	CASSLQGGGLFF	NA	TRBD1	TRBJ1-4	12	TRBV12-3/TRBV12-4
TGCAGTGCTCCGACCCTGGGGGAGACCCACTACTTC	CSAPTLGETHYF	NA	NA	TRBJ2-5	12	TRBV20-1
TGTGCCAGCAGCTGGGACGGGGGGCAGGGGTCTTCGTGGGCCAACGTCCTGACTTTC	CASSWDGGQGSSWANVLTF	few	NA	TRBJ2-6	19	TRBV7-8
TGCAGCGTTGAAGATGGGGGGAGGACTGAAGCTTTCTTT	CSVEDGGRTEAFF	many	NA	TRBJ1-1	13	TRBV29-1
TGTGCCACCAGCAGATCCGGTATCCAAGAGACCCAGTACTTC	CATSRSGIQETQYF	few	NA	TRBJ2-5	14	TRBV15
TGCGCCAGCAGCCAAGATCCATCGCAGATGACTGAAGCTTTCTTT	CASSQDPSQMTEAFF	few	NA	TRBJ1-1	15	TRBV4-1
TGTGCCAGCAGCCACACCGGGGGGGACTACTATGGCTACACCTTC	CASSHTGGDYYGYTF	many	NA	TRBJ1-2	15	TRBV14
TGTGCCACCAGCAGAGATATCGGACTAGCGGCTAGCACAGATACGCAGTATTTT	CATSRDIGLAASTDTQYF	few	TRBD2	TRBJ2-3	18	TRBV15
TGCAGTGCTAGAGATCTAGCGTTTAGAAATGAGCAGTTCTTC	CSARDLAFRNEQFF	NA	NA	TRBJ2-1	14	TRBV20-1
TGTGCCAGCAGCTCCCCCCCGGACAGGCCGTACAATGAGCAGTTCTTC	CASSSPPDRPYNEQFF	NA	TRBD1	TRBJ2-1	16	TRBV7-9
TGTGCCAGCAGCTTAGACGGGGCAGGGAGCTCCTACAATGAGCAGTTCTTC	CASSLDGAGSSYNEQFF	NA	NA	TRBJ2-1	17	TRBV7-9
TGCAGTGCCAAGAGCCAGGGGCGAACCCGGAATACGCAGTATTTT	CSAKSQGRTRNTQYF	NA	NA	TRBJ2-3	15	TRBV20-1
TGCAGTGCTAGATTGGGCAGTTCAACTAATGGCTACACCTTC	CSARLGSSTNGYTF	few	NA	TRBJ1-2	14	TRBV20-1
TGCAGTGCTAGTAGGAGTTCGGGCAATCAGCCCCAGCATTTT	CSASRSSGNQPQHF	few	NA	TRBJ1-5	14	TRBV20-1
TGTGCCAGCAGCCCTGGGACATATAGCTCTGGGGCCAACGTCCTGACTTTC	CASSPGTYSSGANVLTF	NA	NA	TRBJ2-6	17	TRBV7-3
TGCAGTGCCGACAGGCCCGGGGAGCTGTTTTTT	CSADRPGELFF	few	NA	TRBJ2-2	11	TRBV20-1
TGTGCCATCTCGACAGAGCCCAACTATGGCTACACCTTC	CAISTEPNYGYTF	few	NA	TRBJ1-2	13	TRBV10-3
TGCAGTGCCGCGGGACAGGGGTCCACAGATACGCAGTATTTT	CSAAGQGSTDTQYF	many	TRBD1	TRBJ2-3	14	TRBV20-1
TGCAGTGCCAACCCAGCAATTTCACCCCTCCACTTT	CSANPAISPLHF	few	NA	TRBJ1-6	12	TRBV20-1
TGCAGTGCTAGAGCAGTAGGGAACACTGAAGCTTTCTTT	CSARAVGNTEAFF	NA	NA	TRBJ1-1	13	TRBV20-1
TGTGCCAGCAGCAAAGGGACCGGGTGGAACACCATATATTTT	CASSKGTGWNTIYF	few	NA	TRBJ1-3	14	TRBV7-2
TGTGCCAGCAGCCAAGGGGCAGCAGGGTCCCTCGACGAGCAGTACTTC	CASSQGAAGSLDEQYF	NA	NA	TRBJ2-7	16	TRBV4-2
TGTGCCAGCACCGGACTAGCGTCGACAGATACGCAGTATTTT	CASTGLASTDTQYF	few	TRBD2	TRBJ2-3	14	TRBV12-3/TRBV12-4
TGTGCCAGCTCACCTCAGACCTGGGGTCCGGGTGAGACCCAGTACTTC	CASSPQTWGPGETQYF	NA	NA	TRBJ2-5	16	TRBV18
TGCAGTGCGACGGACCCTCGCGGAACTGAAGCTTTCTTT	CSATDPRGTEAFF	few	NA	TRBJ1-1	13	TRBV20-1
TGCGCCAGCAGCTACCAGGGGAGATGGACTGAAGCTTTCTTT	CASSYQGRWTEAFF	NA	NA	TRBJ1-1	14	TRBV5-1
TGTGCCAGCAGCCAAGGGGGAGGACTAGCAGTTTACAATGAGCAGTTCTTC	CASSQGGGLAVYNEQFF	NA	TRBD2	TRBJ2-1	17	TRBV11-2
TGTGCCAGCAGTCTAGCGGGGGGGCCGAGTAATGAGCAGTTCTTC	CASSLAGGPSNEQFF	many	TRBD2	TRBJ2-1	15	TRBV12-3/TRBV12-4
TGCAGCGTGGGATGGACAGGACTACTAGCCAAAAACATTCAGTACTTC	CSVGWTGLLAKNIQYF	few	NA	TRBJ2-4	16	TRBV29-1
TGTGCCAGCAGTTACTTCGACTATTCTGAAGCTTTCTTT	CASSYFDYSEAFF	few	NA	TRBJ1-1	13	TRBV6-2/TRBV6-3
TGTGCCAGCAGCCTGAGGGGACAGTTCGGTCCCCAGCATTTT	CASSLRGQFGPQHF	few	TRBD1	TRBJ1-5	14	TRBV7-8